The present entry profiles one T cell receptor beta chain with its context. The antigen is undetermined. One end of the junction fails to match germline, which may point to a read error. The germline CDR1 and CDR2 sequences are MDHEN and SYDVKM. The CDR3 runs 12 residues. Priming with a constant-region primer yielded TCR beta cDNA from about 500 ng total RNA. Library construction for TCR beta comprised three nested multiplex PCR rounds performed with slightly modified ARM-PCR. Both of the initial two PCR rounds ran for around 10 cycles and employed TRBV1-TRBV30 forward primers alongside a C-beta reverse primer. Via MiXCR, TCRdb re-called the multiplex PCR reads, giving one row per CDR3 protein. The data show about 120,000 distinct CDR3 sequences, with around 65% seen just once and about 8% held by the top ten. Each 20-30 mg portion of unsorted bulk tissue served as the source for co-extraction of RNA and DNA. Patients in the cohort were treatment-naive and living with chronic HBV infection.

This entry is derived from a study of tumor-infiltrating lymphocytes in primary liver carcinoma. Whole-study context: In every tissue type, samples returned a similar yield of roughly 3.5 to 8 million productive TCRbeta reads.

Study-wide results and limits: Tumors had a top-250-clone fraction that was significantly higher than blood (p = 0.039).

V gene TRBV28 combines with J gene TRBJ1-1, with D perhaps matching TRBD1 (5 bases). This clonotype was obtained from a woman aged 55 to 70 with primary liver carcinoma and hepatitis B virus infection. Sequencing used tumor-adjacent normal liver tissue. The CDR3, as DNA: TGTGCCATCAGTCTAGCGGGGGTACGGGTTTTCTTT. Translated, it gives CAISLAGVRVFF.